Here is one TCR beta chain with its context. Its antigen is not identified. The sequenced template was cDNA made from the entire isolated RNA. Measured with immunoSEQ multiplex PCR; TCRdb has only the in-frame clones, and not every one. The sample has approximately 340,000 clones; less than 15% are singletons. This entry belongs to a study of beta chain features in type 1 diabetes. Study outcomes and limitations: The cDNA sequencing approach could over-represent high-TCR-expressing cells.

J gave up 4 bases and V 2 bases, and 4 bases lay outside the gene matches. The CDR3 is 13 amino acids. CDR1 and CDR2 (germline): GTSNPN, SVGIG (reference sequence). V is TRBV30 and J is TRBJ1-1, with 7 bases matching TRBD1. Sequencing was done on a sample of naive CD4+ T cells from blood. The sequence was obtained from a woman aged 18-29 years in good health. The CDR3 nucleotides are TGTGCCTGGAGTAGGGACAGAGCCACTGAAGCTTTCTTT. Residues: CAWSRDRATEAFF.